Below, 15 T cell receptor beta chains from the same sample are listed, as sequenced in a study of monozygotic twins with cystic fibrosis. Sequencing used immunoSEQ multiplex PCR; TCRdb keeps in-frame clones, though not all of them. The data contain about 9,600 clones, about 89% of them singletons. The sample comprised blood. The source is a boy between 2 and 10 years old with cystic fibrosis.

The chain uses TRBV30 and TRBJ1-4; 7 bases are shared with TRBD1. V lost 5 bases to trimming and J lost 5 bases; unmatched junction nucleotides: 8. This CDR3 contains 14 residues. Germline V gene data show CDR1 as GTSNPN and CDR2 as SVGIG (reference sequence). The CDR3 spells CAWGTAAPNEKLFF. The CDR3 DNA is TGTGCCTGGGGGACAGCGGCCCCGAATGAAAAACTGTTTTTT.

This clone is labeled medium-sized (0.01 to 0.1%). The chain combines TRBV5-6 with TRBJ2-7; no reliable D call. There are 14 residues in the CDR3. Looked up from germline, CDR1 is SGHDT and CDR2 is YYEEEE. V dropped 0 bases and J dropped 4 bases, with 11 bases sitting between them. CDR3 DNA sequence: TGTGCCAGCAGCTTGGCCGAGGCAGAATACGAGCAGTACGTC. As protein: CASSLAEAEYEQYV.

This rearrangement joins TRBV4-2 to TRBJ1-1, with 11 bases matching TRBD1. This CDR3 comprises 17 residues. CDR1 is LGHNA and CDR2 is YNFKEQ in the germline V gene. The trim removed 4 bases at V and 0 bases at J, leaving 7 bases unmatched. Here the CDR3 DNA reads TGTGCCAGCAGCCTCACAGGGACAGGGGGTATGAACACTGAAGCTTTCTTT. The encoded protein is CASSLTGTGGMNTEAFF.

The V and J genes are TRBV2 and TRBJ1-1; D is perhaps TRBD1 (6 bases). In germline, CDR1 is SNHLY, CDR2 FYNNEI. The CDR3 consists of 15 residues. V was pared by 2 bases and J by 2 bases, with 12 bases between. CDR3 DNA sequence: TGTGCCAGCAGTGAAAACAGGGCGGTCAACACTGAAGCTTTCTTT. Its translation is CASSENRAVNTEAFF. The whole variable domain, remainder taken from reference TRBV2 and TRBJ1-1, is EPEVTQTPSHQVTQMGQEVILRCVPISNHLYFYWYRQILGQKVEFLVSFYNNEISEKSEIFDDQFSVERPDGSNFTLKIRSTKLEDSAMYFCASSENRAVNTEAFFGQGTRLTVV.

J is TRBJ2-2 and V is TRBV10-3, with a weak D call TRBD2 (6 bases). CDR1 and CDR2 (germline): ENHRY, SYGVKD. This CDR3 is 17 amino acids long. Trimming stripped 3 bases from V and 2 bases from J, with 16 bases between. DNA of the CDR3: TGTGCCATCAGTGAAATATACGGGACTTCCAACACCGGGGAGCTGTTTTTT. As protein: CAISEIYGTSNTGELFF.

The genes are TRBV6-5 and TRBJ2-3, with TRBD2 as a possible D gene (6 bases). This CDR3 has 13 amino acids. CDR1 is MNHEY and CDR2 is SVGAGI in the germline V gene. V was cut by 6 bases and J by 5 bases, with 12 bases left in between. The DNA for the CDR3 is TGTGCCAGCAGACGGCGGGGAGGAGATACGCAGTATTTT. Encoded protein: CASRRRGGDTQYF.

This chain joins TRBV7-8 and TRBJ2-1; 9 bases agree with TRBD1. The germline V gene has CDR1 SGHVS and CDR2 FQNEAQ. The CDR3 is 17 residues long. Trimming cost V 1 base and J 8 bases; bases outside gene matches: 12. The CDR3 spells CASSLGGGTGINYEQFF. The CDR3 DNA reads TGTGCCAGCAGCTTAGGTGGGGGGACAGGGATTAACTATGAGCAGTTCTTC.

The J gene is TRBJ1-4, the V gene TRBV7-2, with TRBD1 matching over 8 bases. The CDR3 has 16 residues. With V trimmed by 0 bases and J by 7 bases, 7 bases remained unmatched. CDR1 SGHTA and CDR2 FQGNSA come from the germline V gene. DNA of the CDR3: TGTGCCAGCAGCTTAGCGCCGGACAGGGTCCGTGAAAAACTGTTTTTT. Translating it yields CASSLAPDRVREKLFF. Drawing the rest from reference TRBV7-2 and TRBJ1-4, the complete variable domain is GAGVSQSPSNKVTEKGKDVELRCDPISGHTALYWYRQSLGQGLEFLIYFQGNSAPDKSGLPSDRFSAERTGGSVSTLTIQRTQQEDSAVYLCASSLAPDRVREKLFFGSGTQLSVL.

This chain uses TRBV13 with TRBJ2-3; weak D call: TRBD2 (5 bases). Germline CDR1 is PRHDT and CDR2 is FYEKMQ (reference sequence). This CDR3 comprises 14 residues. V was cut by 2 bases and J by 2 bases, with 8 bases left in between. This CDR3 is CASSLYGITDTQYF. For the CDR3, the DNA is TGTGCCAGCAGCTTATACGGGATCACAGATACGCAGTATTTT.

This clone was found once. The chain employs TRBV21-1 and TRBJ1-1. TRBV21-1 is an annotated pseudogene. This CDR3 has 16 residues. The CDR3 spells CASKGGGGAMNTEAFF. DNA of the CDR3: TGTGCCAGCAAGGGGGGAGGAGGGGCCATGAACACTGAAGCTTTCTTT.

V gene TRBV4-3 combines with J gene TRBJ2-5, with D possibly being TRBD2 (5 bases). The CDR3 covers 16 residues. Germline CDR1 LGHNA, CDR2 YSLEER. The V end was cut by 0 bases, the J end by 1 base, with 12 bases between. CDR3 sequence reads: CASSQDRGVSQETQYF. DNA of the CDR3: TGCGCCAGCAGCCAAGATCGGGGAGTGAGCCAAGAGACCCAGTACTTC.

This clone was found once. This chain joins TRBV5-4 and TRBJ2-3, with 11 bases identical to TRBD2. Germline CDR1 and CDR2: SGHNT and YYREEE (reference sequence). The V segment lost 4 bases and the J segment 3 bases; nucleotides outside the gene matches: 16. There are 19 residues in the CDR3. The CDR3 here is CASSPVSFLAGGRTDTQYF. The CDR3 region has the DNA TGTGCCAGCAGCCCAGTAAGTTTTTTAGCGGGGGGGCGAACAGATACGCAGTATTTT.

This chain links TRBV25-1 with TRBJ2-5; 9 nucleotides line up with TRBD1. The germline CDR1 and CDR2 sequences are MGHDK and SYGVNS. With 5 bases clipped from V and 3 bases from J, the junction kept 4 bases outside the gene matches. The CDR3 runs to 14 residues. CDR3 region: CASSRRDREETQYF. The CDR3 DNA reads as TGTGCCAGCAGTCGACGGGACAGGGAAGAGACCCAGTACTTC. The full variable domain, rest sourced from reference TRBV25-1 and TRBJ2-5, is EADIYQTPRYLVIGTGKKITLECSQTMGHDKMYWYQQDPGMELHLIHYSYGVNSTEKGDLSSESTVSRIRTEHFPLTLESARPSHTSQYLCASSRRDREETQYFGPGTRLLVL.

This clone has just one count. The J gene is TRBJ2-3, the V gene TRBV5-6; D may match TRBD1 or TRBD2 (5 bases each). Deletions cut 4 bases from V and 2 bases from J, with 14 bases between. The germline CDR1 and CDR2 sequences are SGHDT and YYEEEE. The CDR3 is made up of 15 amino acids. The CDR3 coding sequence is TGTGCCAGCAGCCGCTGGGGGTTTTCCACAGATACGCAGTATTTT. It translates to CASSRWGFSTDTQYF.

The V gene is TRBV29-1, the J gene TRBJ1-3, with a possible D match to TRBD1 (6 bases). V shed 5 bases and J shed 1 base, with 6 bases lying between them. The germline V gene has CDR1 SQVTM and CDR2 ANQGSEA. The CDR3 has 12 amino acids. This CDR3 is CSVTGSGNTIYF. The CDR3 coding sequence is TGCAGCGTTACAGGGTCTGGAAACACCATATATTTT.